A selection of T cell receptor beta chains follows, all from one sample in a study of T cells after yellow fever vaccination. TCRdb ran MiXCR on the 5' RACE reads and lists one entry per CDR3 protein. The sample has roughly 520,000 distinct CDR3 sequences; 21% are singletons. The sequencing used PBMCs, collected roughly 20 days after the first yellow fever vaccination. The receptors were sampled from a man between 18 and 35 years old who received the YFV17D yellow fever vaccine. CDR3s include the opening cysteine and the closing phenylalanine or tryptophan. A D gene is named only where the DNA matches it firmly. Where a row states a size, it is once, few, many or the class of an expanded clone; other rows omit it.

v_gene	abundance	len	d_gene	j_gene	CDR3nt	CDR3aa
TRBV6-2/TRBV6-3	few	15	TRBD1	TRBJ2-3	TGTGCCAGCAGTCGCAACAGGGGCGCGGCAGATACGCAGTATTTT	CASSRNRGAADTQYF
TRBV7-9	.	13	.	TRBJ2-5	TGTGCCAGCATCACAAGGGTGGGCGAAACCCAGTACTTC	CASITRVGETQYF
TRBV2	many	15	.	TRBJ2-3	TGTGCCAGCAGTGTGGACCAGGGAGAAACAGATACGCAGTATTTT	CASSVDQGETDTQYF
TRBV9	.	13	TRBD1	TRBJ2-3	TGTGCCAGCAGCGGCACAGGGGCAGATACGCAGTATTTT	CASSGTGADTQYF
TRBV11-1	.	18	TRBD2	TRBJ2-6	TGTGCCAGCAGCTATCGGGGGGGGAAAGAATTTGGGGCCAACGTCCTGACTTTC	CASSYRGGKEFGANVLTF
TRBV20-1	.	15	.	TRBJ1-5	TGCAGTGCTAGCCCAAGGGGCGAACCCAATCAGCCCCAGCATTTT	CSASPRGEPNQPQHF
TRBV5-4	.	15	.	TRBJ1-1	TGTGCCAGCAGCTTGGTCCGGGTGGAGGGCACTGAAGCTTTCTTT	CASSLVRVEGTEAFF
TRBV3-1	.	15	.	TRBJ2-2	TGTGCCAGCAGCCAAGCTGGACAGAACACCGGGGAGCTGTTTTTT	CASSQAGQNTGELFF
TRBV6-1	.	13	.	TRBJ2-3	TGTGCCAGCACCCCGCAGGGCACAGATACGCAGTATTTT	CASTPQGTDTQYF
TRBV7-2	.	15	.	TRBJ2-1	TGTGCCAGCAGCTTAGCTAGACCCATCATAGATGAGCAGTTCTTC	CASSLARPIIDEQFF
TRBV12-3/TRBV12-4	many	13	.	TRBJ1-1	TGTGCCAGCAGTTTATTAGAGAACACTGAAGCTTTCTTT	CASSLLENTEAFF
TRBV6-5	.	18	.	TRBJ2-1	TGTGCCAGCAGTTACTCCTCGAGGGGGAGCGGGGACTACAATGAGCAGTTCTTC	CASSYSSRGSGDYNEQFF
TRBV7-7	few	15	TRBD2	TRBJ2-3	TGTGCCAGCAGCTCAATTAGCGGGGGAGTAGATACGCAGTATTTT	CASSSISGGVDTQYF
TRBV9	.	16	TRBD1	TRBJ1-1	TGTGCCAGCAGCGTGGTTTCGGACAGGGGTACGGCTGAAGCTTTCTTT	CASSVVSDRGTAEAFF
TRBV5-1	few	17	TRBD2	TRBJ2-2	TGCGCCAGCAGCTTGGCCAGCGGGGGGGCGAACACCGGGGAGCTGTTTTTT	CASSLASGGANTGELFF
TRBV6-5	many	14	TRBD1	TRBJ1-2	TGTGCCAGCAGTTACACAGGGGGCGGGTATGGCTACACCTTC	CASSYTGGGYGYTF
TRBV5-6	.	15	.	TRBJ1-6	TGTGCCAGCAGCTTTCGGGGGGCAGGAAATTCACCCCTCCACTTT	CASSFRGAGNSPLHF
TRBV20-1	.	12	.	TRBJ1-1	TGCAGGGGGCAACAGCGGAACACTGAAGCTTTCTTT	CRGQQRNTEAFF
TRBV12-3/TRBV12-4	.	17	TRBD2	TRBJ2-3	TGTGCCAGCAGTCCCGCGAGGGGCGGGGGGGCCTTAGATACGCAGTATTTT	CASSPARGGGALDTQYF
TRBV6-1	few	14	.	TRBJ2-1	TGTGCCAGCAGGGTAAAGCGCCGGGGGAATGAGCAGTTCTTC	CASRVKRRGNEQFF
TRBV29-1	few	16	TRBD2	TRBJ2-3	TGCAGCGTTGTCAGACTAGCGGGGGGGAGGGCAGATACGCAGTATTTT	CSVVRLAGGRADTQYF
TRBV7-9	few	15	TRBD1	TRBJ2-5	TGTGCCAGCAGCTTCCGGGACAGGGGTAAAGAGACCCAGTACTTC	CASSFRDRGKETQYF
TRBV18	.	17	TRBD1	TRBJ2-7	TGTGCCAGCTCACCACGACCTACAGGGGCCGAGCAGGGCGAGCAGTACTTC	CASSPRPTGAEQGEQYF
TRBV18	many	14	.	TRBJ2-1	TGTGCCAGCTCACCGTGGGGGTGGCAAGATGAGCAGTTCTTC	CASSPWGWQDEQFF
TRBV11-3	.	14	.	TRBJ2-2	TGTGCCAGCTCCCAGGGGTTGTACACCGGGGAGCTGTTTTTT	CASSQGLYTGELFF
TRBV4-3	.	17	TRBD2	TRBJ2-5	TGCGCCAGCAGCCACCTCAACGAAGCGGGGGGAGTAGAGACCCAGTACTTC	CASSHLNEAGGVETQYF
TRBV9	.	14	.	TRBJ2-5	TGTGCCAGCAGCGTAAGATCACAGGAAGAGACCCAGTACTTC	CASSVRSQEETQYF
TRBV11-1	.	18	TRBD2	TRBJ2-3	TGTGCCAGCAGCTTAATCAGCGGGGGGCCTTCTAGCACAGATACGCAGTATTTT	CASSLISGGPSSTDTQYF
TRBV29-1	few	13	.	TRBJ1-1	TGCAGCGCCGGGGGTAGGTTGTACGCTGAAGCTTTCTTT	CSAGGRLYAEAFF
TRBV19	.	15	.	TRBJ2-1	TGTGCCAGTAGTATGAGGCAGGGGACCTACAATGAGCAGTTCTTC	CASSMRQGTYNEQFF